Following are 5 T cell receptor beta chains from one sample sequenced in a study of CD8 T cells in Susac syndrome. RNA amounts of roughly 0.5 to 1 ug underwent reverse transcription with random hexamers. One entry per CDR3 protein, called by TCRdb with MiXCR from the immunoSEQ multiplex PCR reads. Among over 150,000 distinct CDR3 sequences, about 93% were seen once, and the ten largest hold approximately 0.09%. What was sequenced was CD4+ T cells from PBMCs. All receptors come from a human donor with multiple sclerosis.

The rearrangement joins TRBV11-2 to TRBJ2-5; perhaps TRBD2 as D (7 bases). This CDR3 is 15 amino acids long. Germline CDR1 reads SGHAT; CDR2 reads FQNNGV. V was clipped by 4 bases and J by 3 bases, with 15 bases between them. CDR3 amino acids: CASSSRGDYKETQYF. In DNA form, the CDR3 reads TGTGCCAGCAGCTCTAGGGGGGACTACAAAGAGACCCAGTACTTC.

This clonotype was counted once. The rearrangement uses TRBV2 and TRBJ1-2, with D perhaps matching TRBD1 (5 bases). Trimming stripped 2 bases from V and 7 bases from J, with 23 bases between. The germline V gene has CDR1 SNHLY and CDR2 FYNNEI. The length of the CDR3 is 17 residues. CDR3 DNA: TGTGCCAGCAGTGAATTGGGGGAGCGGCCCCGTCGTGGTGGCTACACCTTC. This encodes CASSELGERPRRGGYTF.

This chain uses TRBV2 with TRBJ2-3, with D possibly being TRBD1 or TRBD2 (5 bases each). Trimming shortened V by 3 bases and J by 5 bases, and 12 bases separated the two germline ends. From germline, CDR1 is SNHLY and CDR2 FYNNEI. This CDR3 is built from 14 residues. The CDR3 loop reads CASSERGRIDTQYF. The CDR3 coding sequence is TGTGCCAGCAGTGAGAGGGGCCGGATAGATACGCAGTATTTT.

The chain couples TRBV27 to TRBJ2-5; D might be TRBD1 or TRBD2, each matching 5 bases. Germline V gene sequence: CDR1 MNHEY, CDR2 SMNVEV (reference sequence). The CDR3 has 18 amino acids. V was cut by 2 bases and J by 4 bases, with 23 bases left in between. CDR3 bases: TGTGCCAGCAGTTTAGTCCGTCGGGACCGTAATCACCCAGAGACCCAGTACTTC. Protein sequence: CASSLVRRDRNHPETQYF.

This chain connects TRBV28 to TRBJ1-5; no clear D gene. There are 15 residues in the CDR3. Germline CDR1 MDHEN, CDR2 SYDVKM. V lost 4 bases and J 9 bases, leaving 19 bases between the germline ends. CDR3 amino acids: CASSSQGRTDRPQHF. The CDR3 bases are TGTGCCAGCAGTTCACAAGGGAGAACGGATCGGCCCCAGCATTTT.